These 2 T cell receptor beta chains were all obtained from the same sample, sequenced in a study of T cells in localized non-small cell lung cancer. Assay: immunoSEQ multiplex PCR; the TCRdb copy retains only in-frame clones and omits some. The sample yields 30,000 or so clones, roughly 90% seen once. The sample here was peripheral blood, taken before any cancer treatment. These TCRs come from a female donor at least 60 years old with stage I lung adenocarcinoma.

The chain is built from TRBV10-3 and TRBJ1-3, with 9 positions matching TRBD1. The germline V gene encodes CDR1 ENHRY and CDR2 SYGVKD. This CDR3 has 16 residues. The V and J ends lost 2 bases and 0 bases, in that order; junction bases with no gene match: 2. The CDR3 sequence: CAISEGDRASGNTIYF. In DNA form, the CDR3 reads TGTGCCATCAGTGAGGGGGACAGGGCCTCTGGAAACACCATATATTTT.

This rearrangement joins TRBV19 to TRBJ1-2, with D unclear. V dropped 3 bases and J dropped 2 bases, with 7 bases sitting between them. Germline loops: CDR1 LNHDA, CDR2 SQIVND (reference sequence). The CDR3 covers 13 residues. CDR3 amino acids: CASSMRRNYGYTF. The CDR3, as DNA: TGTGCCAGTAGTATGCGACGGAACTATGGCTACACCTTC.